The next 20 T cell receptor beta chains were all read from a single sample in a study of OX40 agonist ivuxolimab in advanced cancers. Using immunoSEQ multiplex PCR, the repertoire was profiled, and TCRdb retains in-frame clones only, with some absent. This table holds about 99,000 clones, roughly nine tenths found once. Source: CD4+ or CD8+ T cells sorted from blood, taken in a trial of the OX40 agonist ivuxolimab. The receptors stem from an adult with an advanced solid tumor such as melanoma, head and neck, liver or kidney cancer.

V is TRBV18 and J is TRBJ1-2; 8 bases are shared with TRBD1. CDR3 length: 14 residues. The J segment lost 5 bases and the V segment lost 3 bases, leaving 5 bases of the junction unmatched. The germline CDR1 and CDR2 sequences are KGHSH and LQKENI. The DNA for the CDR3 is TGTGCCAGCTCACCGGGACAGGCCTTATATGGCTACACCTTC. Residues: CASSPGQALYGYTF.

The rearrangement joins TRBV6-5 to TRBJ1-1; D remains ambiguous. Trimming pared 2 bases from V and 1 base from J, leaving 11 bases between. This CDR3 has 15 residues. CDR1 and CDR2 from the germline V gene are MNHEY and SVGAGI. CDR3 sequence: CASSYQPRTNTEAFF. The CDR3 DNA is TGTGCCAGCAGTTACCAACCCCGGACGAACACTGAAGCTTTCTTT.

The DNA for the CDR3 is TGTGCCAGCAGCGTGTCTCTAGAAGGCTTAAGGGTTTTAGATGAGCAGTTCTTC. Protein sequence: CASSVSLEGLRVLDEQFF. The chain carries TRBV9 and TRBJ2-1, with no clear D. The germline V gene has CDR1 SGDLS and CDR2 YYNGEE. There are 18 residues in the CDR3. V was shortened by 2 bases and J by 8 bases, with 26 bases between the two germline ends.

This chain connects TRBV7-2 to TRBJ1-4; D may be TRBD1 (6 bases). CDR1 and CDR2 (germline): SGHTA, FQGNSA. The CDR3 contains 14 residues. Between the trimmed V and J ends, which lost 5 bases and 3 bases, there was a span of 10 bases. The CDR3 coding sequence is TGTGCCAGCAGCGACGGGACACCTAATGAAAAACTGTTTTTT. It specifies CASSDGTPNEKLFF.

V gene TRBV19 combines with J gene TRBJ1-1, with 9 bases identical to TRBD1. With V trimmed by 3 bases and J by 0 bases, 8 bases remained unmatched. This CDR3 contains 17 residues. The germline CDR1 and CDR2 sequences are LNHDA and SQIVND (reference sequence). In nucleotides, the CDR3 is TGTGCCAGTAGTATGGGACAGGGTAGGAGGATGAACACTGAAGCTTTCTTT. It is translated as CASSMGQGRRMNTEAFF.

This clone has a single count. The chain combines TRBV27 with TRBJ2-7, with TRBD2 identical over 8 bases. Germline lookup yields CDR1 MNHEY and CDR2 SMNVEV (reference sequence). Trimming at V came to 6 bases and at J to 5 bases, leaving 12 bases not matched to a gene. CDR3 length: 15 residues. The CDR3 DNA reads TGTGCCAGCAGCCAAGTCGCCGCGGGAGGCCACGAGCAGTACTTC. It translates to CASSQVAAGGHEQYF.

The chain employs TRBV7-6 and TRBJ1-1; TRBD1 aligns across 10 bases. V shed 5 bases and J 8 bases; nucleotides not matched to a gene: 8. The germline CDR1 and CDR2 sequences are SGHVS and FNYEAQ. This CDR3 has 14 amino acids. Written as DNA, the CDR3 is TGTGCCAGCAGCCCCGGAGGGACAGGGGAGGAAGCTTTCTTT. Its translation is CASSPGGTGEEAFF.

The chain has TRBV30 and TRBJ1-1; a weak D match, TRBD1 (5 bases). The CDR3 runs 13 residues. V was cut by 3 bases and J by 3 bases, with 11 bases left in between. Germline CDR1 is GTSNPN and CDR2 is SVGIG (reference sequence). The CDR3 region has the DNA TGTGCCTGGAGCGAAGGACATTACACTGAAGCTTTCTTT. Translation: CAWSEGHYTEAFF.

The chain uses TRBV5-6 and TRBJ1-5; D perhaps matches TRBD1 (6 bases). The CDR3 has 17 residues. Per the germline V gene, CDR1 is SGHDT and CDR2 is YYEEEE. V shed 0 bases and J shed 3 bases, with 16 bases lying between them. The CDR3 nucleotides read TGTGCCAGCAGCTTGGGAAATCACAGGGCCTCCAATCAGCCCCAGCATTTT. Translation gives CASSLGNHRASNQPQHF.

This clone came up once. J is TRBJ2-3 and V is TRBV7-2; D not certain. This CDR3 has 13 amino acids. The V and J ends lost 5 bases and 10 bases respectively, with 16 bases between them. Germline CDR1 is SGHTA and CDR2 is FQGNSA. The CDR3 coding sequence is TGTGCCAGCAGCCAAAGGACCGAGGACGCGCAGTATTTT. This codes for CASSQRTEDAQYF.

The J gene is TRBJ2-3, the V gene TRBV7-2; perhaps TRBD2 as D (6 bases). CDR3 length: 16 amino acids. Looked up from germline, CDR1 is SGHTA and CDR2 is FQGNSA. V was cut by 2 bases and J by 4 bases, with 16 bases left in between. DNA for the CDR3: TGTGCCAGCAGCTTAAAGAACGGGAGAGGGTCAGATACGCAGTATTTT. Amino acids: CASSLKNGRGSDTQYF.

The rearrangement joins TRBV4-1 to TRBJ2-7; 9 bases map to TRBD1. Germline assignment: CDR1 MGHRA and CDR2 YSYEKL. The CDR3 is made up of 19 amino acids. J lost 0 bases, V lost 0 bases, and 12 bases had no gene match. The CDR3, as DNA: TGCGCCAGCAGCCAAGATTACGGGACAGGGATTCCTGTCTCCTACGAGCAGTACTTC. Its protein is CASSQDYGTGIPVSYEQYF.

The chain joins TRBV5-5 to TRBJ2-1, with TRBD1 identical over 9 bases. Looked up from germline, CDR1 is SGHKS and CDR2 is YYEKEE (reference sequence). The V segment lost 1 base and the J segment 7 bases; nucleotides outside the gene matches: 6. This CDR3 is built from 15 residues. CDR3 in DNA: TGTGCCAGCAGCTTGACAGGACAGGGGAGGAATGAGCAGTTCTTC. Amino acid sequence: CASSLTGQGRNEQFF.

The chain couples TRBV7-2 to TRBJ1-1; D is ambiguous. The CDR3 is 13 residues long. The germline gives CDR1 SGHTA, CDR2 FQGNSA. Trimming left V 1 base short and J 7 bases short, with 10 bases between. The CDR3 DNA reads as TGTGCCAGCAGCTTAGGGGCGGTAGGTGAAGCTTTCTTT. This gives the protein CASSLGAVGEAFF.

V usage is TRBV28 and J usage is TRBJ1-2; D is uncertain. V lost 1 base to trimming and J lost 6 bases, with 9 bases between them. This CDR3 has 13 amino acids. Germline values: CDR1 MDHEN, CDR2 SYDVKM. The CDR3 loop is CASSLLAADGYTF. CDR3 sequence (DNA): TGTGCCAGCAGTTTATTGGCCGCGGATGGCTACACCTTC.

The V call is TRBV7-7, the J call TRBJ2-5; TRBD1 is a possible D gene (7 bases). The CDR3 consists of 11 residues. Germline CDR1 is SSHAT and CDR2 is FNYEAQ (reference sequence). CDR3 nucleotides: TGTGCGGTGCAGGGGGGAGAGACCCAGTACTTC. Amino acids: CAVQGGETQYF.

This clone was seen a single time. The chain links TRBV7-2 to TRBJ2-4; 8 nucleotides align to TRBD2. The CDR3 covers 19 residues. V was clipped by 5 bases and J by 1 base; unmatched bases: 16. CDR1 is SGHTA and CDR2 is FQGNSA in the germline V gene. As DNA, the CDR3 is TGTGCCAGCAGCCCGTCCATAGCGGGAAAGGGGAGGGCCAAAAACATTCAGTACTTC. Protein: CASSPSIAGKGRAKNIQYF.

A single count supports this clone. As DNA, the CDR3 is TGCGCCAGCAGCCTGTTAACCTCTGGGGCCAACGTCCTGACTTTC. Its translation: CASSLLTSGANVLTF. The V and J genes are TRBV5-1 and TRBJ2-6, with D unresolved. The germline CDR1 and CDR2 sequences are SGHRS and YFSETQ. The CDR3 totals 15 residues. Trimming shortened V by 4 bases and J by 0 bases, and 8 bases separated the two germline ends. The full variable domain, in which reference TRBV5-1 and TRBJ2-6 provide the parts outside the CDR3, is KAGVTQTPRYLIKTRGQQVTLSCSPISGHRSVSWYQQTPGQGLQFLFEYFSETQRNKGNFPGRFSGRQFSNSRSEMNVSTLELGDSALYLCASSLLTSGANVLTFGAGSRLTVL.

The rearrangement links TRBV7-3 to TRBJ2-3; 16 bases are a match to TRBD2. The CDR3 extends over 16 amino acids. CDR1 SGHTA and CDR2 FQGTGA come from the germline V gene. With V trimmed by 4 bases and J by 5 bases, 3 bases remained unmatched. CDR3 loop: CASSWGLAGGIDTQYF. As DNA, the CDR3 is TGTGCCAGCAGCTGGGGACTAGCGGGAGGGATAGATACGCAGTATTTT. Supplemented by reference TRBV7-3 and TRBJ2-3, the full variable domain reads GAGVSQTPSNKVTEKGKYVELRCDPISGHTALYWYRQSLGQGPEFLIYFQGTGAADDSGLPNDRFFAVRPEGSVSTLKIQRTERGDSAVYLCASSWGLAGGIDTQYFGPGTRLTVL.

The chain employs TRBV6-1 and TRBJ2-5, with D unresolved. CDR3 length: 14 residues. Looked up from germline, CDR1 is MNHNS and CDR2 is SASEGT. The V gene lost 5 bases and the J gene lost 5 bases, with 15 bases spanning the gap. The CDR3: CASSSRANRETQYF. DNA for the CDR3: TGTGCCAGCAGTTCGCGAGCAAACCGGGAGACCCAGTACTTC.